This TCR beta chain was found in a study of blood T cell repertoires in COVID-19. Overall study: In each case, the material was cDNA or gDNA derived from T cells, B-cell-depleted T cells, or PBMCs.

Original handling: Amplification of reference gene primers provided the estimated nucleated cell counts. Here immunoSEQ multiplex PCR was the method, and the copy in TCRdb shows in-frame clones only, minus some. V, J and clone size are taken as reported in that table, and D and trimming were inferred from the DNA itself. This repertoire shows approximately 190,000 clones, 84% found once; its top ten account for about 15%. Trimming cost V 1 base and J 5 bases, with 10 bases left between them. This CDR3 is built from 13 residues. Germline loops: CDR1 SQVTM, CDR2 ANQGSEA. This clonotype originated in a man aged 30 to 39 with active or convalescent COVID-19. Sequenced material: peripheral blood. The chain recombines TRBV29-1 with TRBJ2-3; D is perhaps TRBD2 (6 bases). The CDR3, as DNA: TGCAGCGTTGAAGGTCCGCGGGGAGATACGCAGTATTTT. The encoded protein is CSVEGPRGDTQYF.